The 16 T cell receptor beta chains presented below share a single source sample, sequenced in a study of shared clonotypes between healthy human individuals. Naive CD8 cells comprised CD45RO-negative, CCR7-positively selected cells, excluding terminally differentiated effector memory CD45RA+ cells. Clones were sequenced by immunoSEQ multiplex PCR, and TCRdb holds only the in-frame ones, with some missing. The profile covers some 2,000,000 clones, with about 95% appearing a single time and roughly 1% taken by the ten largest. Sequenced input: naive CD8+ T cells sorted from blood. The receptors were gathered from a man aged 18-30 years in good health.

This chain uses TRBV11-2 with TRBJ2-1; D is perhaps TRBD2 (5 bases). Germline assignment: CDR1 SGHAT and CDR2 FQNNGV. The CDR3 consists of 16 residues. V was pared by 0 bases and J by 3 bases, with 12 bases between. The CDR3: CASSLEEVGFYNEQFF. In nucleotides, the CDR3 is TGTGCCAGCAGCTTAGAGGAGGTAGGCTTCTACAATGAGCAGTTCTTC.

This rearrangement joins TRBV7-2 to TRBJ2-3, with 7 bases lining up with TRBD1. The V gene's germline CDR1 is SGHTA and CDR2 FQGNSA. This CDR3 is 17 amino acids long. V was pared by 1 base and J by 2 bases, with 9 bases of the junction left unmatched. Written as DNA, the CDR3 is TGTGCCAGCAGCTTAGAGGGGATCGGACAGGACACAGATACGCAGTATTTT. Translated: CASSLEGIGQDTDTQYF.

This clone was seen once. V gene TRBV5-1 combines with J gene TRBJ2-1, with 9 bases identical to TRBD1. This CDR3 has 14 residues. V shed 7 bases and J 6 bases; nucleotides not matched to a gene: 8. The germline gives CDR1 SGHRS, CDR2 YFSETQ. The CDR3 spells CASGSGTGLNEQFF. The CDR3 nucleotides are TGCGCCAGCGGTTCCGGGACAGGGCTCAATGAGCAGTTCTTC.

The rearrangement uses TRBV6-1 and TRBJ2-7, with D possibly being TRBD1 or TRBD2 (5 bases each). The CDR3 is made up of 12 amino acids. Germline CDR1 is MNHNS and CDR2 is SASEGT. V was cut by 5 bases and J by 4 bases, with 9 bases left in between. The CDR3 DNA follows: TGTGCCAGCAGTTTGGGGGTTTACGAGCAGTACTTC. This gives the protein CASSLGVYEQYF.

The CDR3 DNA reads as TGTGCCAGCAGCCACGGGGTAGGCTATGGCTACACCTTC. Amino acids: CASSHGVGYGYTF. The rearrangement links TRBV14 to TRBJ1-2; unclear D gene. Trimming pared 3 bases from V and 4 bases from J, leaving 9 bases between. Germline V gene sequence: CDR1 SGHDN, CDR2 FVKESK. This CDR3 contains 13 residues. Using reference TRBV14 and TRBJ1-2 for the parts outside the CDR3, the full variable domain is EAGVTQFPSHSVIEKGQTVTLRCDPISGHDNLYWYRRVMGKEIKFLLHFVKESKQDESGMPNNRFLAERTGGTYSTLKVQPAELEDSGVYFCASSHGVGYGYTFGSGTRLTVV.

This chain links TRBV15 with TRBJ1-2, with a possible D match to TRBD1 (6 bases). The CDR3 length is 15 residues. Germline CDR1 reads LNHNV; CDR2 reads YYDKDF (reference sequence). V gave up 0 bases and J gave up 8 bases, with 16 bases separating them. CDR3: CATSRDGGGGAGYTF. The CDR3 nucleotides read TGTGCCACCAGCAGAGATGGGGGCGGGGGCGCCGGCTACACCTTC.

The CDR3 sequence: CASSIGRGYINNEQFF. The CDR3 DNA sequence: TGTGCCAGCAGCATTGGGCGGGGCTACATAAACAATGAGCAGTTCTTC. The chain employs TRBV7-3 and TRBJ2-1; D perhaps matches TRBD2 (6 bases). This CDR3 comprises 16 residues. From germline, CDR1 is SGHTA and CDR2 FQGTGA. Trimming left V 5 bases short and J 5 bases short, with 19 bases between.

The V and J genes are TRBV28 and TRBJ2-7, with 9 bases lining up with TRBD1. V dropped 3 bases and J dropped 6; count of bases not matched to a gene: 6. The germline V gene encodes CDR1 MDHEN and CDR2 SYDVKM. The CDR3 length is 14 residues. The CDR3 spells CASSFRSQGAEQYF. The DNA of the CDR3 is TGTGCCAGCAGTTTCCGGTCACAGGGGGCCGAGCAGTACTTC.

This chain connects TRBV28 to TRBJ2-7; 9 bases agree with TRBD1. V was pared by 2 bases and J by 5 bases, with 7 bases of the junction left unmatched. Germline CDR1 and CDR2: MDHEN and SYDVKM. This CDR3 has 15 amino acids. The DNA for the CDR3 is TGTGCCAGCAGTTTAGGGGGGGACAGGGCAGACGAGCAGTACTTC. Translating it yields CASSLGGDRADEQYF.

This clone has just one count. This chain links TRBV4-1 with TRBJ2-1, with 7 nucleotides matching TRBD2. This CDR3 is built from 17 residues. Germline V gene lookup returns CDR1 MGHRA and CDR2 YSYEKL. V was pared by 0 bases and J by 3 bases, with 8 bases of the junction left unmatched. The CDR3 sequence is CASSQDGGLVGYNEQFF. The CDR3 DNA sequence: TGCGCCAGCAGCCAAGATGGAGGACTAGTAGGCTACAATGAGCAGTTCTTC.

V gene TRBV7-8 combines with J gene TRBJ2-1; D gene uncertain. Looked up from germline, CDR1 is SGHVS and CDR2 is FQNEAQ. V was shortened by 8 bases and J by 5 bases, with 16 bases between the two germline ends. The CDR3 contains 14 residues. The chain's CDR3 is CASRADDLDNEQFF. For the CDR3, the DNA is TGTGCCAGCCGCGCCGACGATTTGGACAATGAGCAGTTCTTC. The full variable domain, in which reference TRBV7-8 and TRBJ2-1 provide the parts outside the CDR3, is GAGVSQSPRYKVAKRGQDVALRCDPISGHVSLFWYQQALGQGPEFLTYFQNEAQLDKSGLPSDRFFAERPEGSVSTLKIQRTQQEDSAVYLCASRADDLDNEQFFGPGTRLTVL.

This chain uses TRBV4-1 with TRBJ1-1, with TRBD1 matching 7 bases. V lost 1 base to trimming and J lost 4 bases; unmatched junction nucleotides: 6. This CDR3 has 15 residues. Germline V gives CDR1 MGHRA, CDR2 YSYEKL. Here the CDR3 reads CASSQATGLGTEAFF. The CDR3 nucleotides are TGCGCCAGCAGCCAAGCGACAGGGCTGGGCACTGAAGCTTTCTTT.

The J gene is TRBJ2-2, the V gene TRBV27; 8 bases are a match to TRBD1. The CDR3 consists of 15 residues. CDR1 is MNHEY, CDR2 SMNVEV, per germline (reference sequence). V was pared by 3 bases and J by 6 bases, with 6 bases of the junction left unmatched. The CDR3 DNA sequence: TGTGCCAGCAGTTTCCCAGGGGGCGTCCCCGGGGAGCTGTTTTTT. Encoded protein: CASSFPGGVPGELFF.

This chain uses TRBV7-9 with TRBJ2-7; 11 bases match TRBD1. Looked up from germline, CDR1 is SEHNR and CDR2 is FQNEAQ (reference sequence). The length of the CDR3 is 15 residues. V shed 5 bases and J 3 bases; nucleotides not matched to a gene: 6. CDR3 amino acids: CASSRRTGGDYEQYF. CDR3 sequence (DNA): TGTGCCAGCAGCCGCCGGACAGGGGGCGACTACGAGCAGTACTTC. Full variable domain (remainder filled in from reference TRBV7-9 and TRBJ2-7): DTGVSQNPRHKITKRGQNVTFRCDPISEHNRLYWYRQTLGQGPEFLTYFQNEAQLEKSRLLSDRFSAERPKGSFSTLEIQRTEQGDSAMYLCASSRRTGGDYEQYFGPGTRLTVT.

The CDR3 sequence: CASSAPGTQPLEQYF. The CDR3 nucleotides read TGTGCCAGCAGTGCCCCCGGGACTCAGCCCCTCGAGCAGTACTTC. J is TRBJ2-7 and V is TRBV28; weak D call: TRBD2 (6 bases). Germline assignment: CDR1 MDHEN and CDR2 SYDVKM. The V end lost 5 bases, the J end lost 6 bases, and 20 bases lay between the germline ends. The CDR3 is 15 residues long.

This rearrangement joins TRBV10-2 to TRBJ2-7, with a weak D call TRBD1 (6 bases). The CDR3 runs to 11 residues. V lost 7 bases and J 7 bases, leaving 11 bases between the germline ends. Per the germline V gene, CDR1 is WSHSY and CDR2 is SAAADI. DNA of the CDR3: TGCGCCAGCACAGCTCAGGGGGAGCAGTACTTC. Translating gives CASTAQGEQYF.